This TCR beta chain was retrieved from a study of cytomegalovirus exposure and HLA in healthy donors. PCR primers comprised 60 Vbeta and 13 Jbeta primers. The repertoire was sequenced with immunoSEQ multiplex PCR; TCRdb's copy has only in-frame clones and lacks some. The table has around 160,000 clones, over 70% seen once. Donors showed nominal health when sampled, although they likely had unrecorded immune exposures. This receptor was identified in a woman aged 18-29 years in good health and CMV-seronegative. Sequenced: PBMCs.

The CDR3 nucleotides are TGTGCCAGCAGTCCCGGGACAGTCTATGGCTACACCTTC. Protein: CASSPGTVYGYTF. The V call is TRBV6-4, the J call TRBJ1-2, with 7 bases that match TRBD1. Germline V gene data show CDR1 as MRHNA and CDR2 as SNTAGT. V gave up 5 bases and J gave up 4 bases; unmatched junction bases: 4. The CDR3 is 13 amino acids.